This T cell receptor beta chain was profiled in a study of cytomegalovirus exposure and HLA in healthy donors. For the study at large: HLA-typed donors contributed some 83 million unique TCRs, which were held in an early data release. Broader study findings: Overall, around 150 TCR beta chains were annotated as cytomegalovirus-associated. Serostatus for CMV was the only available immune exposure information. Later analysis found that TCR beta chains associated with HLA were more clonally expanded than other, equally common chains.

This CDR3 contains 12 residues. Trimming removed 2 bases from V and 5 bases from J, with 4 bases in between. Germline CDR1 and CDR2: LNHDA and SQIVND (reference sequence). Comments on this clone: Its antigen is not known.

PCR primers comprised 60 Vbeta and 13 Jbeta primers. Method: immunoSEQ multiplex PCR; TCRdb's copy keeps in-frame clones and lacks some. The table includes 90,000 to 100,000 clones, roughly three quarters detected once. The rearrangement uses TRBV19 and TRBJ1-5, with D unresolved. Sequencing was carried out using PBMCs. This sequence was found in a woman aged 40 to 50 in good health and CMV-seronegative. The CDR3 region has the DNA TGTGCCAGTAGTATAAGAGATCAGCCCCAGCATTTT. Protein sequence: CASSIRDQPQHF.